This T cell receptor (beta chain) was recovered during a study of cytomegalovirus exposure and HLA in healthy donors. For this clone: Its antigen is not identified.

13 Jbeta primers and 60 Vbeta primers were used for the PCR. Study processing details: In a later analysis, some 11 million of tens of millions of unique beta chains occurred in at least two donors. The assay was immunoSEQ multiplex PCR, and TCRdb's table has in-frame clones only and misses some. The D gene and trimming were derived from the DNA, and the V and J assignments and clone size from that table. Its table lists 140,000 to 150,000 clones. The CDR3 is 15 residues long. Germline assignment: CDR1 MNHEY and CDR2 SVGAGI. Trimming at V came to 11 bases and at J to 5 bases, leaving 9 bases not matched to a gene. Study-level results: It was reported in a later analysis that an Asian-associated ancestry cluster showed fewer N-insertions than the approximately 670-donor mean. Rarity held for most TCR sequences, but there were some public TCRs that occurred in many donors.

This clonotype was sampled from a male donor in good health and CMV-seronegative. Source material: PBMCs. This chain connects TRBV6-5 to TRBJ2-2; 12 nucleotides match TRBD2. The chain's CDR3 is CASSSGGALTGELFF. The CDR3, as DNA: TGTGCCTCGTCTAGCGGGGGGGCCCTAACCGGGGAGCTGTTTTTT.